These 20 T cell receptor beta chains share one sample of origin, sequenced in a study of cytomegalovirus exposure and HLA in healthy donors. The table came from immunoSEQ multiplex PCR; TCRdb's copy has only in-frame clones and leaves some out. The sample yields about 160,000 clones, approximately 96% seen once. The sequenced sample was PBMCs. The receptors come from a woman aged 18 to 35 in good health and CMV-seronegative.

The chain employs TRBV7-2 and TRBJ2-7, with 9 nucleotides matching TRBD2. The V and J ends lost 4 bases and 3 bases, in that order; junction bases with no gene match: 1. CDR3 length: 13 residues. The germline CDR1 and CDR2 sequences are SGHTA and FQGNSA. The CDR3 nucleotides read TGTGCCAGCAGCTCTAGCGGGGTCTACGAGCAGTACTTC. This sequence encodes CASSSSGVYEQYF.

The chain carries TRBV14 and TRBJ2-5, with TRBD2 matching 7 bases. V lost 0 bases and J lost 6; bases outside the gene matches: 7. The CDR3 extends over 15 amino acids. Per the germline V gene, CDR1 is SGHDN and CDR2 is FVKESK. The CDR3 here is CASSQDRGGRKTQYF. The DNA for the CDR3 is TGTGCCAGCAGCCAAGATCGGGGAGGGAGGAAGACCCAGTACTTC.

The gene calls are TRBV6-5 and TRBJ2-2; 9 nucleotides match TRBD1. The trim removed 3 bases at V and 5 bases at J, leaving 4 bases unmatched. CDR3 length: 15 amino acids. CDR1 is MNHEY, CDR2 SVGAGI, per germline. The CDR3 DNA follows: TGTGCCAGCAGTTATTGGACAGGGGTGACCGGGGAGCTGTTTTTT. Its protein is CASSYWTGVTGELFF.

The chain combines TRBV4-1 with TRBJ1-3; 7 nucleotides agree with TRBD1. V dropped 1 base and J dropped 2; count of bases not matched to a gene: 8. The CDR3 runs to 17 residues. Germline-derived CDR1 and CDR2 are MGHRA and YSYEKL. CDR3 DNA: TGCGCCAGCAGCCAAGGGACTTACAGGGGTGCTGGAAACACCATATATTTT. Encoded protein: CASSQGTYRGAGNTIYF.

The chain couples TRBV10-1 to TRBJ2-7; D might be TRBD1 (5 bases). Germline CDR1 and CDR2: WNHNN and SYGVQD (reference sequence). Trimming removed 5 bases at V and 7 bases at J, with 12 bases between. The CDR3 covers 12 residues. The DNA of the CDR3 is TGCGCCAGCAGTCCCGACAGAGCAGAGCAGTACTTC. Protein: CASSPDRAEQYF.

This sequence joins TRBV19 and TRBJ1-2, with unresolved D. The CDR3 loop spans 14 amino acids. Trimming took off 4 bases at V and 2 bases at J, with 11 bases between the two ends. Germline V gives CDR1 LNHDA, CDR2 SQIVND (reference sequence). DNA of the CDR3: TGTGCCAGTAGTAACGTTGCGGGAAACTATGGCTACACCTTC. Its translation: CASSNVAGNYGYTF.

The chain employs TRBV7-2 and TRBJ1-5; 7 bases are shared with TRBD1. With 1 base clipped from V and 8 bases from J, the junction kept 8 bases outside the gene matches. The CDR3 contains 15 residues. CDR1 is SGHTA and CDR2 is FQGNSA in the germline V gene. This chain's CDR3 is CASSLEQGLGKPQHF. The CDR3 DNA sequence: TGTGCCAGCAGCTTAGAACAGGGGCTTGGTAAGCCCCAGCATTTT. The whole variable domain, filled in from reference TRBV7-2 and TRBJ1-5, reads GAGVSQSPSNKVTEKGKDVELRCDPISGHTALYWYRQSLGQGLEFLIYFQGNSAPDKSGLPSDRFSAERTGGSVSTLTIQRTQQEDSAVYLCASSLEQGLGKPQHFGDGTRLSIL.

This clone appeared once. This CDR3 reads CASRLQGAREQYF. CDR3 coding DNA: TGTGCCAGCAGATTACAGGGGGCCCGCGAGCAGTACTTC. The chain recombines TRBV27 with TRBJ2-7; TRBD1 matches 9 bases. This CDR3 has 13 amino acids. V shed 6 bases, J shed 6 bases, and the junction held 6 bases outside the gene matches. CDR1 is MNHEY and CDR2 is SMNVEV in the germline V gene (reference sequence).

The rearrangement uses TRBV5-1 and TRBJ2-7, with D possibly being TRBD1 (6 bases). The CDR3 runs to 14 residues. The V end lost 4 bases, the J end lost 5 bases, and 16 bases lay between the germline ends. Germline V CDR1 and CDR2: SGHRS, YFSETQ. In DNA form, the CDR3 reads TGCGCCAGCAGCGCAAAACAGGGATTCGACGAGCAGTACTTC. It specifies CASSAKQGFDEQYF.

The CDR3 region has the DNA TGTGCCAGCAACCACAGGGGGCCTGAAAAACTGTTTTTT. Protein: CASNHRGPEKLFF. The V gene is TRBV2, the J gene TRBJ1-4; 9 bases are a match to TRBD1. Losses at the gene ends were 7 bases for V and 7 bases for J; bases not matched to a gene: 4. Per the germline V gene, CDR1 is SNHLY and CDR2 is FYNNEI. The CDR3 totals 13 residues.

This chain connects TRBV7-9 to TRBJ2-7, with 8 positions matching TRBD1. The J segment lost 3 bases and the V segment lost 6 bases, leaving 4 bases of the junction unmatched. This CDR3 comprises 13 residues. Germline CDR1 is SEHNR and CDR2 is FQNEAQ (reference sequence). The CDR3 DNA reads TGTGCCAGCAGTCGGACAGGGCTCTACGAGCAGTACTTC. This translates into CASSRTGLYEQYF.

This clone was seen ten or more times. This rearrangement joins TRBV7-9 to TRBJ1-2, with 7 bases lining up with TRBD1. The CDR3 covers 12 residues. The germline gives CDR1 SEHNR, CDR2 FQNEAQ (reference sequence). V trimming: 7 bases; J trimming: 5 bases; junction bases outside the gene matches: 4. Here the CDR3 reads CASMAGGYGYTF. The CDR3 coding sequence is TGTGCCAGCATGGCAGGGGGATATGGCTACACCTTC.

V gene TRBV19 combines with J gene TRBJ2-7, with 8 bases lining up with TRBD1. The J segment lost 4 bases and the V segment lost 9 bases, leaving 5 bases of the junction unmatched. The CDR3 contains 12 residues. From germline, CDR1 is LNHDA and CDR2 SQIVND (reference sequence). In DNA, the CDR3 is TGTGCCAGCCAGGACAGGGCATACGAGCAGTACTTC. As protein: CASQDRAYEQYF.

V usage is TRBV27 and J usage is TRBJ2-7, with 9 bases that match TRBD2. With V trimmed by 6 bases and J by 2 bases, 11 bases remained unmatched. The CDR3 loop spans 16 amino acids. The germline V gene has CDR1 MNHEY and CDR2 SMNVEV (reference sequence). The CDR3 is CASSSSGTRIAYEQYF. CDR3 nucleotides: TGTGCCAGCAGCTCTAGCGGGACCCGGATCGCCTACGAGCAGTACTTC.

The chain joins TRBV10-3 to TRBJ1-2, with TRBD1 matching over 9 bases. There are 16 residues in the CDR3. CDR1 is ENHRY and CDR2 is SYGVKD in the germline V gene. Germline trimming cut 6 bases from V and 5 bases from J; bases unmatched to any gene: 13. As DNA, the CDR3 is TGTGCCATCAGAGCAAATAACCTCGGGACAGGGTATGGCTACACCTTC. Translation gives CAIRANNLGTGYGYTF.

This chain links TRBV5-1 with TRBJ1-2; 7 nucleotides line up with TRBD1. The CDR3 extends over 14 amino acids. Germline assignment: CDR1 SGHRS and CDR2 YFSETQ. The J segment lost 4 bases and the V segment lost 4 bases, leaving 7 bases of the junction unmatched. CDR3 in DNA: TGCGCCAGCAGCAATAGACAGGGTTCCTATGGCTACACCTTC. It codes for CASSNRQGSYGYTF. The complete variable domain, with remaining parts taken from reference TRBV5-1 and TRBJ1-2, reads KAGVTQTPRYLIKTRGQQVTLSCSPISGHRSVSWYQQTPGQGLQFLFEYFSETQRNKGNFPGRFSGRQFSNSRSEMNVSTLELGDSALYLCASSNRQGSYGYTFGSGTRLTVV.

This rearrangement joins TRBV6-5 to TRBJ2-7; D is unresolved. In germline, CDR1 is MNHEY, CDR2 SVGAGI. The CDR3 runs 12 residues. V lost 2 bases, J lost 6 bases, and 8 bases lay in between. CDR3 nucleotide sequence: TGTGCCAGCAGTTACGAGCTCGGCGAGCAGTACTTC. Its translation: CASSYELGEQYF.

The CDR3 spells CASSVESGTGELFF. DNA for the CDR3: TGTGCCAGCAGCGTAGAAAGCGGGACCGGGGAGCTGTTTTTT. The chain is built from TRBV9 and TRBJ2-2; TRBD2 is a possible D gene (6 bases). Between the trimmed V and J ends, which lost 0 bases and 5 bases, there was a span of 8 bases. This CDR3 has 14 amino acids. Germline values: CDR1 SGDLS, CDR2 YYNGEE.

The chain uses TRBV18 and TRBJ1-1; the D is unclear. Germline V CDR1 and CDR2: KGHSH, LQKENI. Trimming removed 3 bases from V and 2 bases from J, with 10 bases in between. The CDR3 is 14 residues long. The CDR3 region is CASSPQASNTEAFF. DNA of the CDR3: TGTGCCAGCTCACCGCAAGCTAGTAACACTGAAGCTTTCTTT.

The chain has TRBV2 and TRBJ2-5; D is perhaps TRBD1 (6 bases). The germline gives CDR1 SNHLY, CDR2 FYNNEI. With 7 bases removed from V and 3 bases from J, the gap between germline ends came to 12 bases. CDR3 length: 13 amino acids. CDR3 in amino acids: CASKAGEKETQYF. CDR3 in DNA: TGTGCCAGCAAGGCAGGGGAAAAAGAGACCCAGTACTTC.